The 29 T cell receptor beta chains listed next were all sequenced from one sample in a study of beta chain features in type 1 diabetes. Of the isolated RNA, all was reverse transcribed, and so the sequenced material was expressed TCRB transcripts. Generated by immunoSEQ multiplex PCR, the TCRdb table keeps only in-frame clones and is missing some. Of about 140,000 clones listed, about 7% are singletons. Sequenced sample: central memory CD4+ T cells from blood. These receptors were obtained from a woman in her twenties or thirties in good health.

This clone has a handful of counts. The chain employs TRBV5-1 and TRBJ1-2, with a possible D match to TRBD1 (5 bases). The CDR3 spans 14 residues. Germline lookup yields CDR1 SGHRS and CDR2 YFSETQ. Trimming left V 0 bases short and J 2 bases short, with 8 bases between. As DNA, the CDR3 is TGCGCCAGCAGCTTGGATAAGGGGAACTATGGCTACACCTTC. Translated, it gives CASSLDKGNYGYTF.

About this clone itself: A read error is possible here, since a much larger clone lies one base away. CDR3 coding DNA: TGTGCCAGCAGCTTGACAGTGAACACTGAAGCTTTCTTT. Its protein product is CASSLTVNTEAFF. J is TRBJ1-1 and V is TRBV5-4; no definite D call. The CDR3 runs 13 residues. Germline loops: CDR1 SGHNT, CDR2 YYREEE (reference sequence). V was cut by 1 base and J by 0 bases, with 4 bases left in between. Using reference TRBV5-4 and TRBJ1-1 for the parts outside the CDR3, the full variable domain is ETGVTQSPTHLIKTRGQQVTLRCSSQSGHNTVSWYQQALGQGPQFIFQYYREEENGRGNFPPRFSGLQFPNYSSELNVNALELDDSALYLCASSLTVNTEAFFGQGTRLTVV.

The V and J genes are TRBV5-4 and TRBJ1-2; D is perhaps TRBD1 (6 bases). V was trimmed by 2 bases and J by 9 bases, leaving 11 bases between them. Germline CDR1 is SGHNT and CDR2 is YYREEE (reference sequence). The CDR3 length is 12 residues. The CDR3 DNA sequence: TGTGCCAGCAGCTTCAAACAGGGTAGCTACACCTTC. Translating gives CASSFKQGSYTF.

This clone was picked up a small number of times. The chain carries TRBV4-3 and TRBJ2-1, with 9 bases identical to TRBD2. Germline-derived CDR1 and CDR2 are LGHNA and YSLEER. The J segment lost 3 bases and the V segment lost 0 bases, leaving 6 bases of the junction unmatched. The CDR3 sequence is 17 residues long. CDR3: CASSQDSSGTYYNEQFF. Written as DNA, the CDR3 is TGCGCCAGCAGCCAAGACTCTAGCGGGACTTACTACAATGAGCAGTTCTTC.

This clone was observed a handful of times. The chain employs TRBV5-1 and TRBJ2-7, with 8 bases identical to TRBD1. Germline CDR1 and CDR2: SGHRS and YFSETQ. The V segment lost 4 bases and the J segment 2 bases; nucleotides outside the gene matches: 5. This CDR3 is built from 14 residues. The CDR3 spells CASSPRGQAYEQYF. Here the CDR3 DNA reads TGCGCCAGCAGCCCGAGGGGACAGGCCTACGAGCAGTACTTC.

The chain is built from TRBV7-2 and TRBJ1-5; D possibly corresponds to TRBD1 (6 bases). V lost 2 bases and J lost 7, with 9 bases in between. Per the germline V gene, CDR1 is SGHTA and CDR2 is FQGNSA. CDR3 length equals 13 residues. In DNA, the CDR3 is TGTGCCAGCAGCTTACATGGACAGCAGCCCCAGCATTTT. Encoded protein: CASSLHGQQPQHF.

This clone showed up just a few times. The chain couples TRBV7-2 to TRBJ2-3; TRBD2 aligns across 7 bases. CDR3 length: 17 amino acids. V was clipped by 1 base and J by 1 base; unmatched bases: 8. Germline-derived CDR1 and CDR2 are SGHTA and FQGNSA. CDR3 amino acids: CASSLGADGRRTDTQYF. The CDR3 coding sequence is TGTGCCAGCAGCTTAGGGGCTGACGGGAGGCGCACAGATACGCAGTATTTT. Full variable domain (missing parts from reference TRBV7-2 and TRBJ2-3): GAGVSQSPSNKVTEKGKDVELRCDPISGHTALYWYRQSLGQGLEFLIYFQGNSAPDKSGLPSDRFSAERTGGSVSTLTIQRTQQEDSAVYLCASSLGADGRRTDTQYFGPGTRLTVL.

This clone has more than one count but fewer than ten. The V and J genes are TRBV7-2 and TRBJ2-1, with TRBD2 identical over 14 bases. Looked up from germline, CDR1 is SGHTA and CDR2 is FQGNSA. The CDR3 consists of 16 residues. Losses at the gene ends were 8 bases for V and 6 bases for J; bases not matched to a gene: 9. DNA of the CDR3: TGTGCCAGCTCCGGGACTAGCGGGAGTATTTCCAATGAGCAGTTCTTC. Translating it yields CASSGTSGSISNEQFF.

This clone turned up a few times. The V gene is TRBV15, the J gene TRBJ2-5; D is unresolved. Germline V lookup: CDR1 LNHNV, CDR2 YYDKDF (reference sequence). CDR3 length: 13 amino acids. V was cut by 0 bases and J by 5 bases, with 7 bases left in between. The CDR3 bases are TGTGCCACCAGCAGAGATCGCGGTGAGACCCAGTACTTC. This translates into CATSRDRGETQYF.

V usage is TRBV7-2 and J usage is TRBJ1-1, with D possibly matching TRBD1 (5 bases). Trimming shortened V by 4 bases and J by 6 bases, and 18 bases separated the two germline ends. Germline CDR1 SGHTA, CDR2 FQGNSA. There are 15 residues in the CDR3. For the CDR3, the DNA is TGTGCCAGCAGCTCACCTTCGGGGGGAGCGCCTGAAGCTTTCTTT. It is translated as CASSSPSGGAPEAFF.

This clone was counted only a few times. This chain links TRBV11-2 with TRBJ2-1; TRBD2 matches at 7 bases. This CDR3 spans 14 amino acids. Per the germline V gene, CDR1 is SGHAT and CDR2 is FQNNGV. V shed 5 bases, J shed 4 bases, and the junction held 5 bases outside the gene matches. CDR3 in amino acids: CASSEREPYNEQFF. DNA for the CDR3: TGTGCCAGCAGCGAGCGGGAACCTTACAATGAGCAGTTCTTC.

This clone has a handful of counts. The chain combines TRBV27 with TRBJ2-7, with D possibly matching TRBD1 (6 bases). This CDR3 region has 15 residues. The V gene lost 5 bases and the J gene lost 0 bases, with 14 bases spanning the gap. Germline V gene data show CDR1 as MNHEY and CDR2 as SMNVEV (reference sequence). The CDR3 DNA follows: TGTGCCAGCAGTACACGGGACACCCGCTCCTACGAGCAGTACTTC. Translation: CASSTRDTRSYEQYF.

CDR3 residues: CASSTQEGGANVLTF. DNA of the CDR3: TGTGCCAGCAGTACCCAGGAAGGTGGGGCCAACGTCCTGACTTTC. The chain combines TRBV28 with TRBJ2-6; D gene unclear. V lost 5 bases and J lost 3, with 11 bases in between. The CDR3 runs 15 residues. Per the germline V gene, CDR1 is MDHEN and CDR2 is SYDVKM.

The J gene is TRBJ2-1, the V gene TRBV4-3; 10 bases align to TRBD2. The CDR3 loop spans 16 amino acids. The V and J ends lost 0 bases and 5 bases, in that order; junction bases with no gene match: 4. Germline CDR1 is LGHNA and CDR2 is YSLEER. The CDR3 DNA is TGCGCCAGCAGCCAAGATACTAGCGGGATAGACAATGAGCAGTTCTTC. It encodes CASSQDTSGIDNEQFF.

V is TRBV4-2 and J is TRBJ2-5; TRBD2 matches 9 bases. Germline lookup yields CDR1 LGHNA and CDR2 YNFKEQ. The V gene end was trimmed by 4 bases and the J gene end by 2 bases; junction bases not matched to a gene: 5. The CDR3 is 15 residues long. CDR3 DNA sequence: TGTGCCAGCAGCCTTGCGACTAGCGGACAAGAGACCCAGTACTTC. It translates to CASSLATSGQETQYF.

V usage is TRBV27 and J usage is TRBJ1-1; D is ambiguous. The V gene lost 2 bases and the J gene lost 0 bases, with 10 bases spanning the gap. The CDR3 contains 15 residues. CDR1 is MNHEY, CDR2 SMNVEV, per germline (reference sequence). The CDR3 sequence: CASSLKPGLNTEAFF. The CDR3 DNA sequence: TGTGCCAGCAGTTTAAAGCCTGGGCTGAACACTGAAGCTTTCTTT.

This clone was found a few times. The CDR3 reads CASSLWTGGTADTQYF. In DNA form, the CDR3 reads TGTGCCAGCAGCTTATGGACAGGGGGAACGGCAGATACGCAGTATTTT. The genes are TRBV13 and TRBJ2-3; TRBD1 matches 10 bases. From germline, CDR1 is PRHDT and CDR2 FYEKMQ (reference sequence). V lost 2 bases, J lost 4 bases, and 6 bases stayed unmatched. The CDR3 sequence is 16 residues long.

This clone has a handful of counts. At the DNA level, this CDR3 is encoded by other sequences in the same sample as well. V gene TRBV6-5 combines with J gene TRBJ2-3; perhaps TRBD2 as D (6 bases). The CDR3 length is 15 residues. V lost 5 bases, J lost 2 bases, and 14 bases lay in between. From germline, CDR1 is MNHEY and CDR2 SVGAGI. CDR3 protein: CASSRLGGDTDTQYF. In DNA, the CDR3 is TGTGCCAGCAGTAGACTAGGAGGGGACACAGATACGCAGTATTTT.

The chain is built from TRBV19 and TRBJ1-5, with TRBD1 as a possible D gene (5 bases). The ends were cut back, 7 bases at V and 5 bases at J, with 18 bases in the middle. This CDR3 comprises 15 residues. CDR1 and CDR2 (germline): LNHDA, SQIVND (reference sequence). Here the CDR3 DNA reads TGTGCCAGTAACACAATCTCGCAGGGTGATCAGCCCCAGCATTTT. Its translation is CASNTISQGDQPQHF.

There are many counts of this clone. This chain uses TRBV15 with TRBJ2-7; 8 bases are a match to TRBD1. This CDR3 region has 13 residues. Germline values: CDR1 LNHNV, CDR2 YYDKDF (reference sequence). The junction had 5 bases not matched to a gene; V was cut back by 3 bases and J by 7 bases. CDR3: CATSRDRAGEQYF. The DNA of the CDR3 is TGTGCCACCAGCAGGGACAGGGCGGGTGAGCAGTACTTC.

This clone was counted between two and nine times. The chain uses TRBV19 and TRBJ1-2; 8 bases are shared with TRBD1. CDR3 length equals 16 residues. V gave up 4 bases and J gave up 3 bases; unmatched junction bases: 10. Per germline, CDR1 LNHDA and CDR2 SQIVND (reference sequence). For the CDR3, the DNA is TGTGCCAGTAGTACCCTCGATGACAGGGGTGACTATGGCTACACCTTC. Its protein product is CASSTLDDRGDYGYTF.

This clone came up many times. The chain has TRBV4-3 and TRBJ2-1; 9 nucleotides align to TRBD1. The CDR3 has 16 amino acids. V shed 1 base and J 8 bases; nucleotides not matched to a gene: 9. Germline V gives CDR1 LGHNA, CDR2 YSLEER. CDR3 DNA sequence: TGCGCCAGCAGCCAAGCAAGGACAGGGGCTGGTGATGAGCAGTTCTTC. The encoded protein is CASSQARTGAGDEQFF.

The chain carries TRBV4-2 and TRBJ1-5, with D perhaps TRBD1 (6 bases). The V end was cut by 3 bases, the J end by 0 bases, with 15 bases between. The length of the CDR3 is 17 residues. Per the germline V gene, CDR1 is LGHNA and CDR2 is YNFKEQ. CDR3 bases: TGTGCCAGCAGCCACGGAACAGGGATGATTAGCAATCAGCCCCAGCATTTT. Protein product: CASSHGTGMISNQPQHF.

In this sample, this clone turned up a few times. The rearrangement uses TRBV4-2 and TRBJ2-1, with 10 bases identical to TRBD2. The CDR3 contains 16 residues. Trimming took 3 bases from V and 4 from J; bases not matched to a gene: 6. The germline V gene has CDR1 LGHNA and CDR2 YNFKEQ. This CDR3 reads CASSHLAGESYNEQFF. As DNA, the CDR3 is TGTGCCAGCAGCCACCTAGCGGGAGAGTCTTACAATGAGCAGTTCTTC.

This clone has only a few counts. V is TRBV4-3 and J is TRBJ2-2; D is ambiguous. This CDR3 has 15 amino acids. CDR1 is LGHNA, CDR2 YSLEER, per germline. V lost 1 base, J lost 4 bases, and 10 bases lay in between. CDR3 DNA sequence: TGCGCCAGCAGCCAAGTCGCGGCGGCCACCGGGGAGCTGTTTTTT. This translates into CASSQVAAATGELFF.

The rearrangement links TRBV7-3 to TRBJ2-5; 9 positions agree with TRBD2. With V trimmed by 2 bases and J by 5 bases, 9 bases remained unmatched. The V gene's germline CDR1 is SGHTA and CDR2 FQGTGA. There are 16 residues in the CDR3. The CDR3 reads CASSLGPGLAGETQYF. The DNA for the CDR3 is TGTGCCAGCAGCTTAGGCCCGGGACTAGCTGGGGAGACCCAGTACTTC.

The V and J genes are TRBV7-3 and TRBJ2-1, with TRBD2 matching 8 bases. Germline V gene data show CDR1 as SGHTA and CDR2 as FQGTGA. The CDR3 is 15 residues long. The junction had 9 bases not matched to a gene; V was cut back by 2 bases and J by 9 bases. This CDR3 reads CASSLSPGGHVEQFF. The CDR3, as DNA: TGTGCCAGCAGCTTATCCCCGGGAGGGCACGTTGAGCAGTTCTTC.

This clone came up a few times. The gene calls are TRBV18 and TRBJ2-3, with D possibly being TRBD1 (5 bases). Germline V gene lookup returns CDR1 KGHSH and CDR2 LQKENI. CDR3 length: 15 amino acids. The germline V and J ends were trimmed by 2 bases and 4 bases, with 13 bases remaining between them. For the CDR3, the DNA is TGTGCCAGCTCACCATTTCAGGGAAGGGCAGATACGCAGTATTTT. Translated, it gives CASSPFQGRADTQYF.

A word on this clone: At one end, the junction sequence differs from germline, possibly due to a read error. The chain couples TRBV7-7 to TRBJ2-1, with TRBD1 matching over 8 bases. CDR1 and CDR2 from the germline V gene are SSHAT and FNYEAQ (reference sequence). The length of the CDR3 is 13 residues. The CDR3 coding sequence is TGTGCTAGCAGCTCGACAGGGGTCGATGAGCAGTTCTTC. This codes for CASSSTGVDEQFF.